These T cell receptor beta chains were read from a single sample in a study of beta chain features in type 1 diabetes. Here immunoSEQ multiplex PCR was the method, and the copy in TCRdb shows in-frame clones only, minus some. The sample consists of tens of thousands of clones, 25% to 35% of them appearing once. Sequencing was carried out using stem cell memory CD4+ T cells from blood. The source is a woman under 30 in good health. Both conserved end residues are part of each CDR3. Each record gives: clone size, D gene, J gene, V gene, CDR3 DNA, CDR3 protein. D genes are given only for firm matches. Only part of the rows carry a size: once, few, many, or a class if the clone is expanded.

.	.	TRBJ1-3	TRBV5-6	TGTGCCAGCAGCTTCCGGGGTCCGGGAAACACCATATATTTT	CASSFRGPGNTIYF
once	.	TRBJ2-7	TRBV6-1	TGTGCCAGCAGAGAACAGTTCACGGGGGAGCAGTACTTC	CASREQFTGEQYF
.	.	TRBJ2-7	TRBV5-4	TGTGCCAGCAGCTCCCAGGGGGGAAGCGACGAGCAGTACTTC	CASSSQGGSDEQYF
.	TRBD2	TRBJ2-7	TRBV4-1	TGCGCCAGCAGCCAAGGAGCCCCTAGCGGGTCGTACGAGCAGTACTTC	CASSQGAPSGSYEQYF
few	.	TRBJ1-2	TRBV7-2	TGTGCCAGCAGCTCACTTGACAGGACCCTTAACTATGGCTACACCTTC	CASSSLDRTLNYGYTF
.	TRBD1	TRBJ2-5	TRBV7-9	TGTGCCAGCAGCTACCAGAGGACAGGGGGCGCGGCCCAAGAGACCCAGTACTTC	CASSYQRTGGAAQETQYF
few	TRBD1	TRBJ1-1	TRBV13	TGTGCCAGCAGCCAACGGACAGGGAAGGCTGAAGCTTTCTTT	CASSQRTGKAEAFF
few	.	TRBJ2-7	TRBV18	TGTGCCAGCTCACCACCGAGAGGGGACACGAGCTCCTACGAGCAGTACTTC	CASSPPRGDTSSYEQYF
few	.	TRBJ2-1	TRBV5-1	TGCGCCAGCAGCTTAGTGGGGGCGGTTGAGCAGTTCTTC	CASSLVGAVEQFF
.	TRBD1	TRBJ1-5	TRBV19	TGTGCCAGTAGTATGGGGACAGGGTTTCAGCCCCAGCATTTT	CASSMGTGFQPQHF
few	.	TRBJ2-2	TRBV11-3	TGTGCCAGCAGCTCGACAGGCTCCGGGGAGCTGTTTTTT	CASSSTGSGELFF
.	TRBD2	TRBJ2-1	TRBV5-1	TGCGCCAGCAGCTTGGTAGCGGGAGGCCCCTACAATGAGCAGTTCTTC	CASSLVAGGPYNEQFF
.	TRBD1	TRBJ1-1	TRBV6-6	TGTGCCAGCAGTTACCCTCGGACCCAGGGGGACACTGAAGCTTTCTTT	CASSYPRTQGDTEAFF
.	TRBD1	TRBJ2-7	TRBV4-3	TGCGCCAGCAGCCAAGGTGCAGGGGGCTACGAGCAGTACTTC	CASSQGAGGYEQYF